What follows are 25 T cell receptor beta chains derived from one specimen sequenced in a study of metastatic and nonmetastatic thyroid tumors. TCRdb re-analyzed the PCR reads through MiXCR. The sample lists some 30,000 clones; under 30% were seen once. Before thyroid surgery, none of the patients had received any treatment. The specimen sequenced was blood. The source of these receptors is a female donor with papillary thyroid cancer or a benign thyroid nodule (not recorded which). Some clones in this sample may be carry-over from other donors' samples.

This clone was seen a handful of times. V gene TRBV27 combines with J gene TRBJ2-1; tentatively, D is TRBD1 or TRBD2 (5 bases each). Germline-derived CDR1 and CDR2 are MNHEY and SMNVEV (reference sequence). The V and J ends lost 7 bases and 4 bases respectively, with 17 bases between them. CDR3 length equals 15 residues. This CDR3 is CASTHVGTAYNEQFF. DNA for the CDR3: TGTGCCAGCACCCACGTCGGGACCGCATACAATGAGCAGTTCTTC.

There are many counts of this clone. V and J are TRBV6-2 or TRBV6-3 and TRBJ2-5; D gene ambiguous. Trimming shortened V by 3 bases and J by 4 bases, and 9 bases separated the two germline ends. CDR1 is MNHEY, CDR2 SVGEGT, per germline. The CDR3 covers 13 residues. The CDR3, as DNA: TGTGCCAGCAGTTATCTAGTACGAGAGACCCAGTACTTC. Its protein product is CASSYLVRETQYF.

With regard to this clone: This may come from a read error, since a much larger clone is one base off. Within the sample, other DNA sequences also encode this same CDR3. This chain links TRBV5-5 with TRBJ2-7; 7 nucleotides align to TRBD2. This CDR3 is 13 amino acids long. Germline CDR1 and CDR2: SGHKS and YYEKEE (reference sequence). CDR3 DNA sequence: TGTGCCAGCAGCCCTGGGACTACCTACGAGCAGTACTTT. Translating it yields CASSPGTTYEQYF.

V is TRBV30 and J is TRBJ2-2; no reliable D call. The CDR3 is 12 residues long. Germline V gene data show CDR1 as GTSNPN and CDR2 as SVGIG (reference sequence). Trimming stripped 3 bases from V and 1 base from J, with 3 bases between. CDR3 nucleotides: TGTGCCTGGAGACAGAACACCGGGGAGCTGTTTTTT. Amino acid sequence: CAWRQNTGELFF. The whole variable domain, filled in from reference TRBV30 and TRBJ2-2, reads SQTIHQWPATLVQPVGSPLSLECTVEGTSNPNLYWYRQAAGRGLQLLFYSVGIGQISSEVPQNLSASRPQDRQFILSSKKLLLSDSGFYLCAWRQNTGELFFGEGSRLTVL.

In its sample, this clone ranks as medium-sized. The genes are TRBV6-1 and TRBJ1-1; TRBD1 might be the D (5 bases). Germline V CDR1 and CDR2: MNHNS, SASEGT. Trimming pared 2 bases from V and 6 bases from J, leaving 13 bases between. The CDR3 is made up of 14 amino acids. CDR3: CASSELAGRAEAFF. CDR3 DNA: TGTGCCAGCAGTGAATTGGCAGGGAGGGCTGAAGCTTTCTTT.

This clone was observed at least ten times. V usage is TRBV9 and J usage is TRBJ2-5; 8 bases align to TRBD2. After removal of 0 bases from V and 3 bases from J, the junction contained 7 bases not matched to a gene. This CDR3 has 16 residues. CDR1 and CDR2 (germline): SGDLS, YYNGEE. CDR3 DNA: TGTGCCAGCAGCGTAGAACGGGAGGGGGTGAAAGAGACCCAGTACTTC. It is translated as CASSVEREGVKETQYF.

The chain carries TRBV30 and TRBJ1-3, with D unclear. The CDR3 has 14 amino acids. The germline V gene has CDR1 GTSNPN and CDR2 SVGIG (reference sequence). V was cut by 0 bases and J by 4 bases, with 10 bases left in between. Here the CDR3 DNA reads TGTGCCTGGAGTGTACTTCAGAGCGGAAACACCATATATTTT. Its protein product is CAWSVLQSGNTIYF.

The CDR3 is CASGRWTGGSGRHYEQYF. The DNA for the CDR3 is TGCGCCAGCGGACGATGGACAGGAGGTAGCGGGAGACACTACGAGCAGTACTTC. V gene TRBV10-1 combines with J gene TRBJ2-7; the match to TRBD2 covers 9 bases. CDR3 length equals 18 residues. J was trimmed by 3 bases and V by 8 bases; bases with no gene match: 20. From germline, CDR1 is WNHNN and CDR2 SYGVQD (reference sequence).

This sequence joins TRBV6-5 and TRBJ1-2; the D gene is possibly TRBD1 (6 bases). There are 16 residues in the CDR3. Germline V gene sequence: CDR1 MNHEY, CDR2 SVGAGI. Trimming cost V 0 bases and J 3 bases, with 14 bases left between them. This CDR3 reads CASSYSDAPGDYGYTF. Written as DNA, the CDR3 is TGTGCCAGCAGTTACTCCGACGCCCCAGGGGACTATGGCTACACCTTC.

This clone was detected only a few times. V and J are TRBV6-2 or TRBV6-3 and TRBJ2-7; 9 bases map to TRBD2. Germline assignment: CDR1 MNHEY and CDR2 SVGEGT. V was pared by 7 bases and J by 7 bases, with 11 bases of the junction left unmatched. The CDR3 covers 14 residues. The CDR3 here is CASISSGRYREQYF. CDR3 DNA: TGTGCCAGCATAAGTAGCGGGAGATATCGGGAGCAGTACTTC.

The chain carries TRBV25-1 and TRBJ1-4; D is unclear. CDR3 size: 10 residues. Germline V gene lookup returns CDR1 MGHDK and CDR2 SYGVNS. The V end was cut by 8 bases, the J end by 8 bases, with 6 bases between. CDR3 nucleotide sequence: TGTGCCAGCCTAGGAGAAAAACTGTTTTTT. It encodes CASLGEKLFF. Full variable domain (outside the CDR3, taken from reference TRBV25-1 and TRBJ1-4): EADIYQTPRYLVIGTGKKITLECSQTMGHDKMYWYQQDPGMELHLIHYSYGVNSTEKGDLSSESTVSRIRTEHFPLTLESARPSHTSQYLCASLGEKLFFGSGTQLSVL.

This clone was observed a few times. The chain joins TRBV19 to TRBJ2-5; 7 bases fit TRBD1. The CDR3 is 14 amino acids. V was pared by 7 bases and J by 2 bases, with 7 bases of the junction left unmatched. Germline CDR1 is LNHDA and CDR2 is SQIVND (reference sequence). The CDR3 sequence: CASMGRGYQETQYF. In DNA form, the CDR3 reads TGTGCCAGTATGGGCAGGGGGTATCAAGAGACCCAGTACTTC.

The V call is TRBV11-2, the J call TRBJ2-1; 11 nucleotides line up with TRBD2. Germline V lookup: CDR1 SGHAT, CDR2 FQNNGV. The CDR3 sequence is 15 residues long. Germline trimming cut 5 bases from V and 8 bases from J; bases unmatched to any gene: 8. The CDR3 loop is CASSPTSGSIDEQFF. DNA for the CDR3: TGTGCCAGCAGCCCAACTAGCGGGAGTATAGATGAGCAGTTCTTC.

The chain is built from TRBV30 and TRBJ1-1, with D possibly matching TRBD1 (5 bases). Germline CDR1 reads GTSNPN; CDR2 reads SVGIG (reference sequence). CDR3 length: 12 residues. Trimming left V 0 bases short and J 7 bases short, with 9 bases between. CDR3 amino acids: CAWSVQVSEAFF. Written as DNA, the CDR3 is TGTGCCTGGAGTGTACAGGTCAGTGAAGCTTTCTTT.

V is TRBV9 and J is TRBJ2-6; D is uncertain. Trimming removed 4 bases from V and 0 bases from J, with 8 bases in between. Germline loops: CDR1 SGDLS, CDR2 YYNGEE. This CDR3 is built from 15 residues. The CDR3 is CASSPRPSGANVLTF. CDR3 coding DNA: TGTGCCAGCAGCCCGAGACCCTCTGGGGCCAACGTCCTGACTTTC. Full variable domain (outside the CDR3, taken from reference TRBV9 and TRBJ2-6): DSGVTQTPKHLITATGQRVTLRCSPRSGDLSVYWYQQSLDQGLQFLIQYYNGEERAKGNILERFSAQQFPDLHSELNLSSLELGDSALYFCASSPRPSGANVLTFGAGSRLTVL.

In this sample, this clone turned up a few times. The chain employs TRBV6-1 and TRBJ2-7, with TRBD2 matching 7 bases. The germline CDR1 and CDR2 sequences are MNHNS and SASEGT. CDR3 length: 13 amino acids. V lost 8 bases to trimming and J lost 6 bases; unmatched junction nucleotides: 10. CDR3 bases: TGTGCCAGCGACTTCGGCGGGAGTATCGAGCAGTACTTC. Its protein product is CASDFGGSIEQYF.

This clone appeared many times. The DNA for the CDR3 is TGCAGTGCTAGAGGCGGGGTAGCCAAAAACATTCAGTACTTC. Its protein product is CSARGGVAKNIQYF. The chain couples TRBV20-1 to TRBJ2-4; D is possibly TRBD2 (6 bases). V lost 1 base and J lost 0, with 7 bases in between. This CDR3 is built from 14 residues. CDR1 DFQATT and CDR2 SNEGSKA come from the germline V gene (reference sequence).

Of note for this clone: One end of the junction does not line up with germline, which may come from a read error. The V and J genes are TRBV10-2 and TRBJ2-2, with 9 positions matching TRBD1. The germline CDR1 and CDR2 sequences are WSHSY and SAAADI. This CDR3 region has 16 residues. The CDR3 sequence is CASSGPGQGNTGELFF. The CDR3, as DNA: TGCGCCAGTAGTGGCCCGGGACAGGGTAACACCGGGGAGCTGTTTTTT.

This clone was observed at least ten times. The chain combines TRBV7-6 with TRBJ2-4, with 7 bases matching TRBD2. In germline, CDR1 is SGHVS, CDR2 FNYEAQ. The CDR3 is made up of 14 amino acids. V lost 5 bases to trimming and J lost 8 bases; unmatched junction nucleotides: 9. The CDR3 DNA is TGTGCCAGCAGCCCCCTGCAGGGAGGGGACATTCAGTACTTC. Its translation is CASSPLQGGDIQYF. The full variable domain, with the rest looked up from reference TRBV7-6 and TRBJ2-4, is GAGVSQSPRYKVTKRGQDVALRCDPISGHVSLYWYRQALGQGPEFLTYFNYEAQQDKSGLPNDRFSAERPEGSISTLTIQRTEQRDSAMYRCASSPLQGGDIQYFGAGTRLSVL.

The chain has TRBV28 and TRBJ2-1; unclear D gene. Germline V lookup: CDR1 MDHEN, CDR2 SYDVKM. The CDR3 length is 17 residues. V was cut by 3 bases and J by 4 bases, with 19 bases left in between. The CDR3 bases are TGTGCCAGCAGTTTTCCTACACCCCGTTCGAGATACAATGAGCAGTTCTTC. It translates to CASSFPTPRSRYNEQFF. Drawing the rest from reference TRBV28 and TRBJ2-1, the complete variable domain is DVKVTQSSRYLVKRTGEKVFLECVQDMDHENMFWYRQDPGLGLRLIYFSYDVKMKEKGDIPEGYSVSREKKERFSLILESASTNQTSMYLCASSFPTPRSRYNEQFFGPGTRLTVL.

This chain links TRBV7-9 with TRBJ2-2, with D possibly TRBD1 on 6 matching bases. V was clipped by 1 base and J by 6 bases, with 12 bases between them. The germline V gene has CDR1 SEHNR and CDR2 FQNEAQ (reference sequence). The CDR3 totals 15 residues. This CDR3 is CASSLVAGDAGELFF. In DNA, the CDR3 is TGTGCCAGCAGCTTAGTGGCAGGGGATGCCGGGGAGCTGTTTTTT.

This clone was detected many times. This chain uses TRBV7-8 with TRBJ2-1; 8 bases fit TRBD1. Trimming took 3 bases from V and 0 from J; bases not matched to a gene: 1. CDR3 size: 15 residues. The germline gives CDR1 SGHVS, CDR2 FQNEAQ. This chain's CDR3 is CASSLDRASYNEQFF. In nucleotides, the CDR3 is TGTGCCAGCAGCTTGGACAGGGCCTCCTACAATGAGCAGTTCTTC.

The DNA of the CDR3 is TGTGCCAGCAGCCAACACGGCTCTGGAAACACCATATATTTT. The encoded protein is CASSQHGSGNTIYF. The V call is TRBV3-1, the J call TRBJ1-3; D unresolved. This CDR3 is 14 amino acids long. Per the germline V gene, CDR1 is LGHDT and CDR2 is YNNKEL (reference sequence). V shed 2 bases and J shed 0 bases, with 5 bases lying between them.

The chain links TRBV19 to TRBJ1-2, with 8 bases that match TRBD1. The germline gives CDR1 LNHDA, CDR2 SQIVND (reference sequence). The ends lost 2 bases at V and 4 bases at J; junction bases unmatched: 3. This CDR3 is 14 amino acids long. The CDR3 DNA reads as TGTGCCAGTAGTATACAGGGGGCGTTCTATGGCTACACCTTC. Amino acid sequence: CASSIQGAFYGYTF.

This clone turned up a few times. The DNA of the CDR3 is TGTGCCAGCGGGTCATACGACGAGCAGTACTTC. Amino acid sequence: CASGSYDEQYF. This chain uses TRBV6-1 with TRBJ2-7; no firm D call. The germline gives CDR1 MNHNS, CDR2 SASEGT. The CDR3 is 11 amino acids. The V end was cut by 8 bases, the J end by 5 bases, with 10 bases between.